Listed here are 13 T cell receptor beta chains from one sample, sequenced in a study of PD-1 blockade in classical Hodgkin lymphoma. The time point here: cycle 4 day 1 (C4D1), after more than 5 weeks of nivolumab. Every patient experienced relapse after autologous stem cell transplantation, and brentuximab vedotin exposure varied. The table came from immunoSEQ multiplex PCR; TCRdb's copy has only in-frame clones and leaves some out. In the table there are about 92,000 clones, 65% to 85% of which are singletons. This specimen consisted of peripheral blood mononuclear cells (PBMCs), obtained before the fourth cycle of nivolumab. These receptor sequences come from a human donor with classical Hodgkin lymphoma.

This chain uses TRBV6-1 with TRBJ2-3; D might be TRBD1 (5 bases). V was clipped by 6 bases and J by 5 bases, with 18 bases between them. The germline CDR1 and CDR2 sequences are MNHNS and SASEGT. The CDR3 is made up of 15 amino acids. In nucleotides, the CDR3 is TGTGCCAGCAGCAAAGAACGCCACAGGCGAGATACGCAGTATTTT. Translating it yields CASSKERHRRDTQYF.

The rearrangement uses TRBV5-1 and TRBJ2-1; D call uncertain. V was cut by 0 bases and J by 0 bases, with 10 bases left in between. The CDR3 has 16 amino acids. Germline lookup yields CDR1 SGHRS and CDR2 YFSETQ. This CDR3 is CASSLAALGSYNEQFF. In DNA form, the CDR3 reads TGCGCCAGCAGCTTGGCCGCCCTAGGCTCCTACAATGAGCAGTTCTTC.

This clone has just one count. The chain carries TRBV11-3 and TRBJ2-1, with TRBD2 identical over 10 bases. There are 14 residues in the CDR3. CDR1 and CDR2 from the germline V gene are SGHNT and YENEEA. V shed 0 bases, J shed 9 bases, and the junction held 2 bases outside the gene matches. CDR3 coding DNA: TGTGCCAGCAGCTTAGATCGGACTAGCGGTGAGCAGTTCTTC. This gives the protein CASSLDRTSGEQFF. Using reference TRBV11-3 and TRBJ2-1 for the parts outside the CDR3, the full variable domain is EAGVVQSPRYKIIEKKQPVAFWCNPISGHNTLYWYLQNLGQGPELLIRYENEEAVDDSQLPKDRFSAERLKGVDSTLKIQPAELGDSAVYLCASSLDRTSGEQFFGPGTRLTVL.

V gene TRBV5-1 combines with J gene TRBJ2-2; D might be TRBD2 (6 bases). This CDR3 region has 14 residues. Germline V lookup: CDR1 SGHRS, CDR2 YFSETQ. V dropped 3 bases and J dropped 4 bases, with 10 bases sitting between them. The CDR3 nucleotides are TGCGCCAGCAGCTCTAGCGAACTCACCGGGGAGCTGTTTTTT. This sequence encodes CASSSSELTGELFF.

The rearrangement uses TRBV15 and TRBJ1-2, with 9 bases fitting TRBD1. The CDR3 contains 17 residues. The germline V gene encodes CDR1 LNHNV and CDR2 YYDKDF (reference sequence). J lost 6 bases, V lost 1 base, and 12 bases had no gene match. CDR3 protein: CATSRGDRALGRDGYTF. The CDR3 coding sequence is TGTGCCACCAGCAGAGGGGACAGGGCTCTGGGGCGGGATGGCTACACCTTC.

DNA of the CDR3: TGTGCCAGCAAAGGGGCAGGGGGAGAGACCCAGTACTTC. It yields the protein CASKGAGGETQYF. This sequence joins TRBV10-3 and TRBJ2-5, with 7 bases aligning to TRBD1. The CDR3 is 13 residues long. The V gene end was trimmed by 10 bases and the J gene end by 4 bases; junction bases not matched to a gene: 9. Germline CDR1 reads ENHRY; CDR2 reads SYGVKD.

This clone turned up a few times. The chain has TRBV28 and TRBJ2-5, with a weak D call TRBD2 (6 bases). This CDR3 has 12 residues. The V gene lost 10 bases and the J gene lost 5 bases, with 14 bases spanning the gap. CDR1 MDHEN and CDR2 SYDVKM come from the germline V gene. CDR3 residues: CATTGVWETQYF. The CDR3 nucleotides are TGTGCCACCACGGGAGTGTGGGAGACCCAGTACTTC. Combining the CDR3 with reference TRBV28 and TRBJ2-5 gives the whole variable domain DVKVTQSSRYLVKRTGEKVFLECVQDMDHENMFWYRQDPGLGLRLIYFSYDVKMKEKGDIPEGYSVSREKKERFSLILESASTNQTSMYLCATTGVWETQYFGPGTRLLVL.

The rearrangement joins TRBV9 to TRBJ1-2, with a tentative D call TRBD1 (6 bases). The germline gives CDR1 SGDLS, CDR2 YYNGEE. The CDR3 covers 13 residues. V lost 4 bases and J 6 bases, leaving 13 bases between the germline ends. The DNA of the CDR3 is TGTGCCAGCAGCTCGGGCGCAGGGGATGGCTACACCTTC. Translation: CASSSGAGDGYTF.

The sample holds a few counts of this clone. This sequence joins TRBV10-2 and TRBJ2-2; D not resolved. Trimming pared 3 bases from V and 6 bases from J, leaving 14 bases between. This CDR3 contains 15 residues. CDR1 WSHSY and CDR2 SAAADI come from the germline V gene. CDR3 residues: CASSDISTLSGELFF. Here the CDR3 DNA reads TGCGCCAGCAGTGATATTAGCACGCTCTCCGGGGAGCTGTTTTTT.

In regard to this clone: The same CDR3 is also encoded by other DNA sequences in this sample. The chain combines TRBV7-2 with TRBJ2-7, with TRBD2 identical over 10 bases. V shed 1 base and J 3 bases; nucleotides not matched to a gene: 3. Germline lookup yields CDR1 SGHTA and CDR2 FQGNSA. The CDR3 loop spans 15 amino acids. The CDR3 reads CASSLGASGGYEQYF. For the CDR3, the DNA is TGTGCCAGCAGCTTAGGGGCTAGCGGGGGCTACGAGCAGTACTTC.

This clone was observed a single time. The chain employs TRBV11-3 and TRBJ2-7; 10 bases are shared with TRBD2. V was pared by 1 base and J by 6 bases, with 6 bases of the junction left unmatched. CDR3 length: 15 amino acids. Germline CDR1 reads SGHNT; CDR2 reads YENEEA. CDR3 bases: TGTGCCAGCAGCTTAGGGACTAGCGGATCGGGCGAGCAGTACTTC. The encoded protein is CASSLGTSGSGEQYF.

The rearrangement joins TRBV11-2 to TRBJ1-2; 7 bases are shared with TRBD1. CDR3 length: 13 residues. Germline assignment: CDR1 SGHAT and CDR2 FQNNGV. With 5 bases clipped from V and 7 bases from J, the junction kept 7 bases outside the gene matches. In nucleotides, the CDR3 is TGTGCCAGCAGCACAGGGGCCCTTCTTGGCTACACCTTC. It specifies CASSTGALLGYTF.

This clone was picked up a small number of times. In the same sample, other DNA sequences code for this CDR3. The genes are TRBV7-2 and TRBJ2-3; 8 bases fit TRBD1. From germline, CDR1 is SGHTA and CDR2 FQGNSA. Trimming removed 5 bases from V and 3 bases from J; junction bases left unmatched: 7. The CDR3 length is 15 residues. CDR3 coding DNA: TGTGCCAGCAGCCAGGGGGCGATACGAACAGATACGCAGTATTTT. This gives the protein CASSQGAIRTDTQYF.